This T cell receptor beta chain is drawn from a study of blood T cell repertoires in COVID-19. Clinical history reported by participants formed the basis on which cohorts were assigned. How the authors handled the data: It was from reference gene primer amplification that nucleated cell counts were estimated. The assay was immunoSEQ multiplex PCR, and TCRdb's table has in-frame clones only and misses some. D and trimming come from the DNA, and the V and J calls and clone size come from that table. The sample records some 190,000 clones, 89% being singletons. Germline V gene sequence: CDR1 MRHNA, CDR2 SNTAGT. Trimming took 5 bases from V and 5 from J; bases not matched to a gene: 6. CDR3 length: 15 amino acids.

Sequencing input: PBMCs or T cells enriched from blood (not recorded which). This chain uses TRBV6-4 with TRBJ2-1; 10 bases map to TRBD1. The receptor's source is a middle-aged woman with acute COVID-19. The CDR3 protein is CASSTETGGHNEQFF. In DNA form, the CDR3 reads TGTGCCAGCAGTACCGAGACAGGGGGCCACAATGAGCAGTTCTTC.